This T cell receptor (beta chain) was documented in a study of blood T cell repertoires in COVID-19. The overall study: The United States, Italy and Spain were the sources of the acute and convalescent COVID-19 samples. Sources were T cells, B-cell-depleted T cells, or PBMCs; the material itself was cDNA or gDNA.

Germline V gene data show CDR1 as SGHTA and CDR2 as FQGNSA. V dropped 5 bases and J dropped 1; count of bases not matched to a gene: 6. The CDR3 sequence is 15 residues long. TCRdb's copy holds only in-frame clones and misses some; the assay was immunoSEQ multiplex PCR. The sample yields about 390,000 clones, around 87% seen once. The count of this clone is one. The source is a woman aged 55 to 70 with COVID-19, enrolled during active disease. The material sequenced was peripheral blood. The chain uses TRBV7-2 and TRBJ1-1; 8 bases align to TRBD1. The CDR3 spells CASSGGTGGNTEAFF. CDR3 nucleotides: TGTGCCAGCAGCGGCGGGACAGGCGGGAACACTGAAGCTTTCTTT.